The clone carrying this TCR beta chain was recorded a few times. Its antigen is unidentified. Without exception, sorted populations had purity beyond 95%. The CDR3 loop spans 16 amino acids. The data are from a study of beta chain features in type 1 diabetes. General observations from the study: Researchers reported that naive, central memory and Treg TCRB repertoires appeared more similar in patients than in healthy donors. Type 1 diabetes patients had VDJ junctions that carried fewer insertions and more deletions.

The sequenced template was cDNA made from the entire isolated RNA. Profiling relied on immunoSEQ multiplex PCR, and the TCRdb table lists in-frame clones only, not all of them. This sample carries hundreds of thousands of clones, 15% to 20% of them seen once, and the ten largest clones take 0.02% to 0.03%. The TCR originated in a woman under 30 in good health. The V gene is TRBV21-1, the J gene TRBJ2-7; the tabulated D call, TRBD2, remains unverified against the DNA. TRBV21-1 is a documented pseudogene. The specimen sequenced was naive CD4+ T cells from blood. In DNA form, the CDR3 reads TGTGCCAGCAGCCCAAGGGAGCAGCGGGAGAGGAACGAGCAGTACTTC. Translating it yields CASSPREQRERNEQYF.